The 23 T cell receptor beta chains below come from one sample, sequenced in a study of cytomegalovirus exposure and HLA in healthy donors. PCR involved 60 Vbeta and 13 Jbeta primers. Produced via immunoSEQ multiplex PCR; TCRdb's table is partial and in-frame only. This listing includes approximately 140,000 clones. Material: PBMCs. These receptors originate from a man aged 40-50 years in good health and CMV-seronegative.

The chain is built from TRBV19 and TRBJ2-2, with 8 positions matching TRBD1. V trimming: 7 bases; J trimming: 4 bases; junction bases outside the gene matches: 8. Germline V gene lookup returns CDR1 LNHDA and CDR2 SQIVND (reference sequence). This CDR3 comprises 15 residues. The CDR3 spells CASNPRGLSTGELFF. CDR3 nucleotides: TGTGCCAGTAACCCCAGGGGGCTGAGCACCGGGGAGCTGTTTTTT.

The chain couples TRBV11-2 to TRBJ1-4; 7 bases fit TRBD1. The ends lost 5 bases at V and 8 bases at J; junction bases unmatched: 11. Germline CDR1 reads SGHAT; CDR2 reads FQNNGV. The CDR3 is 15 residues long. The CDR3 reads CASSPRDSHGEKLFF. DNA for the CDR3: TGTGCCAGCAGCCCCCGGGACAGTCATGGCGAAAAACTGTTTTTT.

CDR3 region: CASSPDRVSEKLFF. The CDR3 DNA is TGTGCCAGCAGCCCTGACAGGGTTTCTGAAAAACTGTTTTTT. The chain has TRBV14 and TRBJ1-4; 7 bases align to TRBD1. The CDR3 consists of 14 residues. CDR1 and CDR2 from the germline V gene are SGHDN and FVKESK. The V segment lost 4 bases and the J segment 7 bases; nucleotides outside the gene matches: 6. The variable domain in full, with the rest retrieved from reference TRBV14 and TRBJ1-4, is EAGVTQFPSHSVIEKGQTVTLRCDPISGHDNLYWYRRVMGKEIKFLLHFVKESKQDESGMPNNRFLAERTGGTYSTLKVQPAELEDSGVYFCASSPDRVSEKLFFGSGTQLSVL.

The chain recombines TRBV27 with TRBJ1-1; 8 bases align to TRBD1. The CDR3 is made up of 15 amino acids. The V gene end was trimmed by 5 bases and the J gene end by 1 base; junction bases not matched to a gene: 6. The germline CDR1 and CDR2 sequences are MNHEY and SMNVEV (reference sequence). CDR3 region: CASSPRTGTNTEAFF. DNA of the CDR3: TGTGCCAGCAGTCCGAGGACAGGGACGAACACTGAAGCTTTCTTT.

This sequence joins TRBV10-3 and TRBJ1-2; 11 bases agree with TRBD1. Losses at the gene ends were 6 bases for V and 7 bases for J; bases not matched to a gene: 7. This CDR3 contains 14 residues. Per the germline V gene, CDR1 is ENHRY and CDR2 is SYGVKD. The CDR3 DNA reads TGTGCCATCAGCCTGGGGACAGGGGGAGGTGGCTACACCTTC. The encoded protein is CAISLGTGGGGYTF.

The V call is TRBV25-1, the J call TRBJ2-5, with D possibly being TRBD2 (6 bases). CDR1 MGHDK and CDR2 SYGVNS come from the germline V gene. The CDR3 loop spans 14 amino acids. Trimming left V 3 bases short and J 4 bases short, with 12 bases between. Here the CDR3 reads CASSDERVRETQYF. The CDR3 DNA sequence: TGTGCCAGCAGTGATGAGCGGGTTCGAGAGACCCAGTACTTC.

This rearrangement joins TRBV9 to TRBJ2-5, with 8 bases matching TRBD1. V shed 2 bases, J shed 2 bases, and the junction held 8 bases outside the gene matches. The CDR3 consists of 16 residues. The germline CDR1 and CDR2 sequences are SGDLS and YYNGEE. CDR3 nucleotide sequence: TGTGCCAGCAGCGTTTCGCCCAGGGGGCAACAAGAGACCCAGTACTTC. Its translation: CASSVSPRGQQETQYF.

The CDR3 spells CASSEGVVGYTF. The CDR3 DNA reads TGCGCCAGCAGCGAGGGCGTTGTCGGCTACACCTTC. The chain employs TRBV5-1 and TRBJ1-2; D not certain. CDR1 and CDR2 from the germline V gene are SGHRS and YFSETQ. The V end lost 4 bases, the J end lost 8 bases, and 12 bases lay between the germline ends. CDR3 length: 12 amino acids.

The chain joins TRBV2 to TRBJ2-5; the match to TRBD2 covers 7 bases. CDR3 length: 19 amino acids. V was clipped by 3 bases and J by 4 bases; unmatched bases: 20. Germline assignment: CDR1 SNHLY and CDR2 FYNNEI. The CDR3 DNA sequence: TGTGCCAGCAGTGAGGGTCGGGGAGGGAGTCGGGTAAAAGGAGAGACCCAGTACTTC. It specifies CASSEGRGGSRVKGETQYF. Variable domain in full (rest from reference TRBV2 and TRBJ2-5): EPEVTQTPSHQVTQMGQEVILRCVPISNHLYFYWYRQILGQKVEFLVSFYNNEISEKSEIFDDQFSVERPDGSNFTLKIRSTKLEDSAMYFCASSEGRGGSRVKGETQYFGPGTRLLVL.

The chain carries TRBV18 and TRBJ2-2, with TRBD1 matching over 7 bases. This CDR3 region has 14 residues. Germline-derived CDR1 and CDR2 are KGHSH and LQKENI. Trimming cost V 2 bases and J 6 bases; bases outside gene matches: 3. CDR3 sequence reads: CASSPSRGPGELFF. CDR3 sequence (DNA): TGTGCCAGCTCACCATCTAGGGGGCCCGGGGAGCTGTTTTTT.

CDR3 in DNA: TGTGCCAGCTCTACAGGGGGAACTCCCAATGAGCAGTTCTTC. Its protein product is CASSTGGTPNEQFF. The chain couples TRBV19 to TRBJ2-1; 8 bases align to TRBD1. The CDR3 totals 14 residues. Germline CDR1 is LNHDA and CDR2 is SQIVND (reference sequence). J lost 6 bases, V lost 9 bases, and 10 bases had no gene match.

This sequence joins TRBV5-5 and TRBJ2-5; 8 positions agree with TRBD1. Germline loops: CDR1 SGHKS, CDR2 YYEKEE (reference sequence). V gave up 4 bases and J gave up 2 bases; unmatched junction bases: 4. The CDR3 consists of 14 residues. The CDR3 region is CASSHRQGQETQYF. CDR3 nucleotides: TGTGCCAGCAGCCACCGACAGGGGCAAGAGACCCAGTACTTC.

The chain carries TRBV29-1 and TRBJ2-2, with TRBD2 matching over 9 bases. Losses at the gene ends were 4 bases for V and 3 bases for J; bases not matched to a gene: 6. The CDR3 has 15 residues. Germline V gene data show CDR1 as SQVTM and CDR2 as ANQGSEA. In nucleotides, the CDR3 is TGCAGCGTTGGGCTAGCGGGGAGGTACACCGGGGAGCTGTTTTTT. Translation: CSVGLAGRYTGELFF.

This chain links TRBV4-1 with TRBJ1-1; D is possibly TRBD1 (6 bases). Germline V gene lookup returns CDR1 MGHRA and CDR2 YSYEKL. Between the trimmed V and J ends, which lost 2 bases and 7 bases, there was a span of 14 bases. This CDR3 has 14 amino acids. CDR3 sequence reads: CASSQQDSLDEAFF. DNA of the CDR3: TGCGCCAGCAGCCAACAGGACAGTCTTGATGAAGCTTTCTTT.

The J gene is TRBJ2-5, the V gene TRBV7-2; weak D call: TRBD2 (6 bases). CDR3 length equals 17 residues. Germline CDR1 and CDR2: SGHTA and FQGNSA. V lost 1 base, J lost 3 bases, and 18 bases lay in between. CDR3 protein: CASSLVSVAGTEETQYF. The CDR3 DNA is TGTGCCAGCAGCTTAGTCAGCGTCGCGGGGACGGAAGAGACCCAGTACTTC. Full variable domain (outside the CDR3, taken from reference TRBV7-2 and TRBJ2-5): GAGVSQSPSNKVTEKGKDVELRCDPISGHTALYWYRQSLGQGLEFLIYFQGNSAPDKSGLPSDRFSAERTGGSVSTLTIQRTQQEDSAVYLCASSLVSVAGTEETQYFGPGTRLLVL.

V is TRBV27 and J is TRBJ1-1; TRBD1 matches 9 bases. This CDR3 region has 14 residues. V was clipped by 7 bases and J by 0 bases; unmatched bases: 3. Germline V gene data show CDR1 as MNHEY and CDR2 as SMNVEV (reference sequence). The CDR3 is CASKQGALNTEAFF. DNA for the CDR3: TGTGCCAGCAAACAGGGGGCCCTGAACACTGAAGCTTTCTTT.

The rearrangement links TRBV15 to TRBJ1-2, with 7 nucleotides matching TRBD1. Germline CDR1 and CDR2: LNHNV and YYDKDF (reference sequence). The length of the CDR3 is 16 residues. Trimming removed 3 bases from V and 3 bases from J; junction bases left unmatched: 10. CDR3 protein: CATSSRGYSMDYGYTF. The CDR3 coding sequence is TGTGCCACCAGCAGCAGGGGGTACAGTATGGACTATGGCTACACCTTC.

The CDR3 sequence is CASSLHELSGNTIYF. In nucleotides, the CDR3 is TGTGCCAGCAGCTTACATGAACTCTCTGGAAACACCATATATTTT. The chain recombines TRBV7-9 with TRBJ1-3; D ambiguous. V was clipped by 2 bases and J by 0 bases, with 8 bases between them. Germline loops: CDR1 SEHNR, CDR2 FQNEAQ (reference sequence). CDR3 length equals 15 residues.

V is TRBV6-1 and J is TRBJ1-4; the match to TRBD1 covers 7 bases. CDR3 size: 14 residues. Germline values: CDR1 MNHNS, CDR2 SASEGT. J was trimmed by 7 bases and V by 6 bases; bases with no gene match: 8. The CDR3 DNA is TGTGCCAGCAGCCTATTGACAGGGATTGAAAAACTGTTTTTT. Its translation is CASSLLTGIEKLFF.

The genes are TRBV29-1 and TRBJ1-2; TRBD1 matches 7 bases. The CDR3 is 13 residues long. V was pared by 0 bases and J by 3 bases, with 1 base of the junction left unmatched. Germline CDR1 is SQVTM and CDR2 is ANQGSEA. CDR3 in amino acids: CSVEEQGDYGYTF. CDR3 bases: TGCAGCGTTGAAGAGCAGGGGGACTATGGCTACACCTTC.

This rearrangement joins TRBV6-6 to TRBJ1-3; D gene unclear. Per the germline V gene, CDR1 is MNHNY and CDR2 is SVGAGI (reference sequence). This CDR3 is 16 amino acids long. V was pared by 0 bases and J by 0 bases, with 9 bases between. The CDR3 here is CASSYSAVNSGNTIYF. Here the CDR3 DNA reads TGTGCCAGCAGTTACTCGGCAGTTAACTCTGGAAACACCATATATTTT.

The chain links TRBV18 to TRBJ1-1; 8 positions agree with TRBD1. The CDR3 has 18 residues. V shed 6 bases and J 1 base; nucleotides not matched to a gene: 16. CDR1 is KGHSH and CDR2 is LQKENI in the germline V gene. The CDR3 sequence is CASSLTGAQGGPNTEAFF. CDR3 DNA sequence: TGTGCCAGCTCGCTCACGGGCGCACAGGGGGGTCCGAACACTGAAGCTTTCTTT.

The rearrangement links TRBV27 to TRBJ1-2; weak D call: TRBD1 (6 bases). This CDR3 has 13 amino acids. From germline, CDR1 is MNHEY and CDR2 SMNVEV (reference sequence). The ends were cut back, 2 bases at V and 5 bases at J, with 9 bases in the middle. The CDR3 DNA reads TGTGCCAGCAGTTTAGGCAGGGGTTATGGCTACACCTTC. It specifies CASSLGRGYGYTF.